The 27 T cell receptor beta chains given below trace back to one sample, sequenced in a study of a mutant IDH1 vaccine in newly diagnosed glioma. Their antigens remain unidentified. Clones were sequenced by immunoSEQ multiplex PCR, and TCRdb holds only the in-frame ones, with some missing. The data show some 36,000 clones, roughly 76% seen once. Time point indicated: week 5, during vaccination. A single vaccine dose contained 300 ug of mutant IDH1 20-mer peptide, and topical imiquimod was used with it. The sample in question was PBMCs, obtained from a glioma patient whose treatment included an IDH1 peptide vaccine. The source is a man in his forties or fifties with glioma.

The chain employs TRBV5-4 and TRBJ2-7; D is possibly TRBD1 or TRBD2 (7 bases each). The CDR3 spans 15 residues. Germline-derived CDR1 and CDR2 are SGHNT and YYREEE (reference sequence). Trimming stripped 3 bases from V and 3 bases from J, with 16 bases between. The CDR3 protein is CASSWASGGVYEQYF. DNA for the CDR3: TGTGCCAGCAGCTGGGCGTCAGGGGGGGTCTACGAGCAGTACTTC.

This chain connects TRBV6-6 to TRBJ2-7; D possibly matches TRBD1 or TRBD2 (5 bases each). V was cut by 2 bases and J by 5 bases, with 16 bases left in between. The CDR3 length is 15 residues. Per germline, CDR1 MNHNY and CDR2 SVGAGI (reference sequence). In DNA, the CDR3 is TGTGCCAGCAGTTACGCCTTGGGGGAAGGGAACGAGCAGTACTTC. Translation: CASSYALGEGNEQYF.

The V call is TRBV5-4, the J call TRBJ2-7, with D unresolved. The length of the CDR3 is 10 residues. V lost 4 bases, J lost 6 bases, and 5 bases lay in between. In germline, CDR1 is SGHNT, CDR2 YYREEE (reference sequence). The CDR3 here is CASSPREQYF. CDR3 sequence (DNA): TGTGCCAGCAGCCCCCGCGAGCAGTACTTC.

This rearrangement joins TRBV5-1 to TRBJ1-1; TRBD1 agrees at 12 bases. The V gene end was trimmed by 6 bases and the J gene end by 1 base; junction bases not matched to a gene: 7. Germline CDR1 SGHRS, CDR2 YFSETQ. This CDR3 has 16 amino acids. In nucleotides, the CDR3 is TGCGCCAGCACCCCGGGACAGGGGGCCTCGAACACTGAAGCTTTCTTT. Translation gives CASTPGQGASNTEAFF. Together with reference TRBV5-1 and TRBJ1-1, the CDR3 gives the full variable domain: KAGVTQTPRYLIKTRGQQVTLSCSPISGHRSVSWYQQTPGQGLQFLFEYFSETQRNKGNFPGRFSGRQFSNSRSEMNVSTLELGDSALYLCASTPGQGASNTEAFFGQGTRLTVV.

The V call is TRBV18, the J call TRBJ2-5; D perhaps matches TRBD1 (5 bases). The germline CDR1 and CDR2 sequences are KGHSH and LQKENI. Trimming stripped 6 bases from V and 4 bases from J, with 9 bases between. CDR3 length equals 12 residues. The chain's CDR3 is CASSPQGETQYF. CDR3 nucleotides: TGTGCCAGCTCTCCTCAGGGAGAGACCCAGTACTTC.

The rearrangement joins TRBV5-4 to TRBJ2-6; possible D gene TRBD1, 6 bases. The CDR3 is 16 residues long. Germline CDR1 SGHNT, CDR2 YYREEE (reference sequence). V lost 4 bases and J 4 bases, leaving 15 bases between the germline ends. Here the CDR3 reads CASSDYRVMGANVLTF. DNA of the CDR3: TGTGCCAGCAGCGATTACAGGGTTATGGGGGCCAACGTCCTGACTTTC.

This chain's CDR3 is CASSMTPVGEQYF. CDR3 coding DNA: TGTGCCAGTAGTATGACCCCGGTAGGCGAGCAGTACTTC. The chain couples TRBV19 to TRBJ2-7; D not certain. The CDR3 consists of 13 residues. CDR1 is LNHDA and CDR2 is SQIVND in the germline V gene (reference sequence). V lost 3 bases and J 6 bases, leaving 12 bases between the germline ends.

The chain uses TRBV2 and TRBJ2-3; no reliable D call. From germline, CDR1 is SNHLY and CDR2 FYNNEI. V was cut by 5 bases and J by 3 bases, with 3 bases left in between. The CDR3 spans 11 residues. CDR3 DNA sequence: TGTGCCAGCAGTCCGACAGATACGCAGTATTTT. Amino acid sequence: CASSPTDTQYF.

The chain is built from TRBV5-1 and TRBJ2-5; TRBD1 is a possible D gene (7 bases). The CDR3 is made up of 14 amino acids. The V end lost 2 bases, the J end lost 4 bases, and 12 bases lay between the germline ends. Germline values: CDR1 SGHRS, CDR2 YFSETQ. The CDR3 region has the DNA TGCGCCAGCAGCTTCGGGACAGCGGGAGAGACCCAGTACTTC. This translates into CASSFGTAGETQYF.

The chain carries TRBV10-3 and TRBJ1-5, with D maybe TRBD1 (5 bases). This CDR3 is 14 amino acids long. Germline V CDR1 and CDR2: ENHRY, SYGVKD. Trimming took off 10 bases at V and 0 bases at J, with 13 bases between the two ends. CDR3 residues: CATTTEYSNQPQHF. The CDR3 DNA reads TGTGCCACAACGACAGAATATAGCAATCAGCCCCAGCATTTT.

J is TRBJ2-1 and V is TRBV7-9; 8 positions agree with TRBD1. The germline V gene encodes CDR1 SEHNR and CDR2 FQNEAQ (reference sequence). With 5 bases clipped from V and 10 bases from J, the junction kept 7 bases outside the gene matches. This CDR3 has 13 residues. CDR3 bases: TGTGCCAGCAGCCCCGGGACAGGAGAGGAGCAGTTCTTC. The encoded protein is CASSPGTGEEQFF.

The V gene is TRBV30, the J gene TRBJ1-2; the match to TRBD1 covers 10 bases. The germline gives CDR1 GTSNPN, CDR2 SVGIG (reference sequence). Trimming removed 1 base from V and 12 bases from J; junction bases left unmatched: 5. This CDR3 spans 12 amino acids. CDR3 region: CAWSAGTGADTF. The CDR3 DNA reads TGTGCCTGGAGTGCCGGGACAGGGGCCGACACCTTC.

Here the CDR3 reads CASSSRTGSSYEQYF. CDR3 nucleotides: TGTGCCAGCAGTTCTCGGACAGGGTCCTCCTACGAGCAGTACTTC. V usage is TRBV27 and J usage is TRBJ2-7; TRBD1 aligns across 8 bases. This CDR3 contains 15 residues. After removal of 4 bases from V and 0 bases from J, the junction contained 5 bases not matched to a gene. Germline-derived CDR1 and CDR2 are MNHEY and SMNVEV (reference sequence).

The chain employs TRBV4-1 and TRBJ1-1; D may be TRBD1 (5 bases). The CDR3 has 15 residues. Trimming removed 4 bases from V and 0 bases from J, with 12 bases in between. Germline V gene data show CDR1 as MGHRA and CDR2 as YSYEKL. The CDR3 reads CASSPREGLNTEAFF. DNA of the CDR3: TGCGCCAGCAGCCCCCGCGAGGGGTTGAACACTGAAGCTTTCTTT.

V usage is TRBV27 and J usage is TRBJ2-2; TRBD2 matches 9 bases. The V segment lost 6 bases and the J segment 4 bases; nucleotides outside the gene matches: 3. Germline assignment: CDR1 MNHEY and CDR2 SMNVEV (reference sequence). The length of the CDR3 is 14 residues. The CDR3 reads CASRVAGATGELFF. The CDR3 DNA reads TGTGCCAGCAGGGTAGCGGGAGCCACCGGGGAGCTGTTTTTT.

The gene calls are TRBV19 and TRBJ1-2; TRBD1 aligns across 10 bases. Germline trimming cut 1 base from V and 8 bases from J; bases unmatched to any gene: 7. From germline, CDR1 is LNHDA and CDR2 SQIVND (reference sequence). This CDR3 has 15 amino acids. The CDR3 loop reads CASSIGPGTGDGYTF. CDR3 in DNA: TGTGCCAGTAGTATAGGCCCGGGGACAGGGGACGGCTACACCTTC.

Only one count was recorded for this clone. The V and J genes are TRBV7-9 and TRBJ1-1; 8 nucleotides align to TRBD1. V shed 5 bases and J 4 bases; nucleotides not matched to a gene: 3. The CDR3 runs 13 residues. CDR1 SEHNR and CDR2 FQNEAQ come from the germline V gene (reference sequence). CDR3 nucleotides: TGTGCCAGCAGCCGCGACAGGGGCACTGAAGCTTTCTTT. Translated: CASSRDRGTEAFF.

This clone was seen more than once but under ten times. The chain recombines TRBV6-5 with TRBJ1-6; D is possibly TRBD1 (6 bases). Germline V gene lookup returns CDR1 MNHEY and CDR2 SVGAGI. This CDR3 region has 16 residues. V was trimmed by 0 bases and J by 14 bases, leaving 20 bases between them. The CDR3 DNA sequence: TGTGCCAGCAGTTACTCGAGGCGACAGGCTAGCCCAGCCCTCCACTTT. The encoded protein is CASSYSRRQASPALHF.

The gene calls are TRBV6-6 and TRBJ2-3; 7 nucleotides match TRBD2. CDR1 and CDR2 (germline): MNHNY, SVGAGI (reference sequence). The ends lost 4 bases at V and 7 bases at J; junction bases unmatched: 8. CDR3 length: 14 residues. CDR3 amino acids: CASSSAGEANTQYF. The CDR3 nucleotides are TGTGCCAGCAGTTCGGCGGGAGAGGCAAATACGCAGTATTTT.

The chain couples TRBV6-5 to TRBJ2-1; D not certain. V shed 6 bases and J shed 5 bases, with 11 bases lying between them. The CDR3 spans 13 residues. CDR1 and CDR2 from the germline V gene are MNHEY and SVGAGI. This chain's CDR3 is CASSQGRNNEQFF. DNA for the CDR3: TGTGCCAGCAGCCAAGGGCGGAACAATGAGCAGTTCTTC.

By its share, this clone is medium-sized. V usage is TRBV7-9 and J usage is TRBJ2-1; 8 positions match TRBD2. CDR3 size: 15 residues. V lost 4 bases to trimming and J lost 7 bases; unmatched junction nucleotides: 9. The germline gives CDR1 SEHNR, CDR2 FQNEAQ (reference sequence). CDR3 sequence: CASSSGLAWGNEQFF. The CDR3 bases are TGTGCCAGCAGCTCTGGACTAGCCTGGGGGAATGAGCAGTTCTTC. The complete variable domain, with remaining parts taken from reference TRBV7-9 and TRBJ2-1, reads DTGVSQNPRHKITKRGQNVTFRCDPISEHNRLYWYRQTLGQGPEFLTYFQNEAQLEKSRLLSDRFSAERPKGSFSTLEIQRTEQGDSAMYLCASSSGLAWGNEQFFGPGTRLTVL.

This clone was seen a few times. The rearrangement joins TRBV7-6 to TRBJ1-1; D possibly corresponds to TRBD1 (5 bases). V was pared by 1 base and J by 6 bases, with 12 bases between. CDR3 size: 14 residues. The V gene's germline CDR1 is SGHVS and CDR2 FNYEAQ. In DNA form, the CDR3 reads TGTGCCAGCAGCTTAGGGGGCTCTGGGGCTGAAGCTTTCTTT. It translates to CASSLGGSGAEAFF. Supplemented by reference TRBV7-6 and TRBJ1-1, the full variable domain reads GAGVSQSPRYKVTKRGQDVALRCDPISGHVSLYWYRQALGQGPEFLTYFNYEAQQDKSGLPNDRFSAERPEGSISTLTIQRTEQRDSAMYRCASSLGGSGAEAFFGQGTRLTVV.

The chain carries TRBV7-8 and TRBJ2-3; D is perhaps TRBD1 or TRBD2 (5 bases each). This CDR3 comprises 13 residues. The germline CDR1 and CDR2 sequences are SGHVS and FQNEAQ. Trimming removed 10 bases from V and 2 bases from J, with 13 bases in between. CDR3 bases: TGTGCCATCACCGGGGCCACCACAGATACGCAGTATTTT. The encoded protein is CAITGATTDTQYF. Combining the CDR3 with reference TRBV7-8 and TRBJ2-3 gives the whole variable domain GAGVSQSPRYKVAKRGQDVALRCDPISGHVSLFWYQQALGQGPEFLTYFQNEAQLDKSGLPSDRFFAERPEGSVSTLKIQRTQQEDSAVYLCAITGATTDTQYFGPGTRLTVL.

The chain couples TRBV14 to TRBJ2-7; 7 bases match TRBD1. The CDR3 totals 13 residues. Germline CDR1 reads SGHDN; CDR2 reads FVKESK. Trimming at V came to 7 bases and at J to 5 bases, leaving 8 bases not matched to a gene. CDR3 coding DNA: TGTGCCAGCAACACAGGGGAGTTGGACGAGCAGTACTTC. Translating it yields CASNTGELDEQYF.

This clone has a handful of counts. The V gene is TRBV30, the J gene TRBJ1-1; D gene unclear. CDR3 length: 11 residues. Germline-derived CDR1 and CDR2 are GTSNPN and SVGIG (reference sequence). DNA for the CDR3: TGTGCGAACGGGTGGAACACTGAAGCTTTCTTT. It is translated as CANGWNTEAFF. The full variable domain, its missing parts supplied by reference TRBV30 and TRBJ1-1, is SQTIHQWPATLVQPVGSPLSLECTVEGTSNPNLYWYRQAAGRGLQLLFYSVGIGQISSEVPQNLSASRPQDRQFILSSKKLLLSDSGFYLCANGWNTEAFFGQGTRLTVV.

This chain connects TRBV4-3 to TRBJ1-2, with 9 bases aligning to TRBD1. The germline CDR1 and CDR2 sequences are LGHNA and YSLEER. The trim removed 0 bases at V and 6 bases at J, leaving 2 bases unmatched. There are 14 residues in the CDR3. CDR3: CASSQENRGHGYTF. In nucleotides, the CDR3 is TGCGCCAGCAGCCAAGAGAACAGGGGGCATGGCTACACCTTC.

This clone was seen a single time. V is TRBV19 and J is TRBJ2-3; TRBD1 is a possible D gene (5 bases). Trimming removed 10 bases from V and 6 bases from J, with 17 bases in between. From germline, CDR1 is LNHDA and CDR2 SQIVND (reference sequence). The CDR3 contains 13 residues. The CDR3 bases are TGTGCCACCCTAAGCAGGGTAGGGGATACGCAGTATTTT. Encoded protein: CATLSRVGDTQYF.